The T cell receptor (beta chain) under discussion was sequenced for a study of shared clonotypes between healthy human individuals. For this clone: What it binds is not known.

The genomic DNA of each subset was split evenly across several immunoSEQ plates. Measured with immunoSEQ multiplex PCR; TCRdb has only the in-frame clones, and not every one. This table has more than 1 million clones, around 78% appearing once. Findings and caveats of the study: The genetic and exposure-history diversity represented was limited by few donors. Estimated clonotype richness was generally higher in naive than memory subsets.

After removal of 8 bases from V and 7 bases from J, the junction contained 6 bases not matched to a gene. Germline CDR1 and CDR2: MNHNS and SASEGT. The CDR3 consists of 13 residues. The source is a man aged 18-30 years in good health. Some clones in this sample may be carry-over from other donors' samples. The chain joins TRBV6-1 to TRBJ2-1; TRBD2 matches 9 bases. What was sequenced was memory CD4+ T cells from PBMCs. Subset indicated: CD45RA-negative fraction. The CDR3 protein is CASAGGPVNEQFF. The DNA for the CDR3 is TGTGCCAGCGCGGGAGGGCCCGTAAATGAGCAGTTCTTC.